Shown below are 29 T cell receptor beta chains from a single sample sequenced in a study of Graves' ophthalmopathy and Graves' hyperthyroidism. CDR3 regions of TCR beta were amplified from RNA transcripts. RT-PCR with HTBI primers came first, then second-round multiplex PCR. TCRdb re-derived calls from the multiplex PCR reads in MiXCR, one entry per CDR3 protein. The data hold around 1,200,000 distinct CDR3 sequences, with around a third observed a single time. The sample consisted of peripheral blood or thyroid tissue (not recorded which). Receptor source: an adult man with Graves' hyperthyroidism.

This clonotype was detected many times. Germline and junction disagree at one end, which may indicate a read error. The V gene is TRBV7-9, the J gene TRBJ2-7; tentative D call: TRBD2 (5 bases). The CDR3 totals 14 residues. CDR1 is SEHNR, CDR2 FQNEAQ, per germline (reference sequence). CDR3 residues: CASSLALVGKEQYF. Here the CDR3 DNA reads TGTGCCAGCAGCCTAGCATTGGTCGGGAAGGAGCAGTACTTC.

This clonotype was observed at least ten times. The V gene is TRBV29-1, the J gene TRBJ2-7; D gene uncertain. Germline CDR1 is SQVTM and CDR2 is ANQGSEA. This CDR3 contains 14 residues. V lost 4 bases and J 5 bases, leaving 18 bases between the germline ends. CDR3 nucleotide sequence: TGCAGCGTTGTCGGAGACTCAATACAAAACGAGCAGTACTTC. Protein product: CSVVGDSIQNEQYF.

The sample holds many counts of this clonotype. The chain has TRBV12-3 or TRBV12-4 and TRBJ1-2; D is ambiguous. The CDR3 length is 15 residues. V was shortened by 8 bases and J by 4 bases, with 20 bases between the two germline ends. CDR3 nucleotides: TGTGCCAGCTTTGGGAGCGAGGCCCAGACCTATGGCTACACCTTC. This sequence encodes CASFGSEAQTYGYTF.

The chain combines TRBV7-3 with TRBJ2-5; 9 bases fit TRBD2. This CDR3 region has 15 residues. With 1 base clipped from V and 4 bases from J, the junction kept 4 bases outside the gene matches. Looked up from germline, CDR1 is SGHTA and CDR2 is FQGTGA. CDR3 nucleotide sequence: TGTGCCAGCAGCTTAATTGGGACTAGCATAGAGACCCAGTACTTC. This gives the protein CASSLIGTSIETQYF.

This clonotype was counted at least ten times. A much bigger clone sits one base away, suggesting this may be a read error. The chain joins TRBV29-1 to TRBJ1-2, with a possible D match to TRBD1 (6 bases). The CDR3 runs 13 residues. The V end lost 7 bases, the J end lost 4 bases, and 16 bases lay between the germline ends. Germline V gene lookup returns CDR1 SQVTM and CDR2 ANQGSEA. The CDR3 protein is CSASPEQGYGYTF. Here the CDR3 DNA reads TGCAGCGCCTCTCCGGAACAGGGCTATGGCTACACCTTC.

Only a few counts were recorded for this clonotype. The chain joins TRBV20-1 to TRBJ1-5; D not resolved. The ends were cut back, 3 bases at V and 9 bases at J, with 0 bases in the middle. CDR1 is DFQATT and CDR2 is SNEGSKA in the germline V gene (reference sequence). The CDR3 loop spans 8 amino acids. DNA for the CDR3: TGCAGTGCTAGGCCCCAGCATTTT. The encoded protein is CSARPQHF.

The chain uses TRBV14 and TRBJ2-7; 10 bases are a match to TRBD2. V trimming: 6 bases; J trimming: 0 bases; junction bases outside the gene matches: 14. The CDR3 covers 18 residues. In germline, CDR1 is SGHDN, CDR2 FVKESK. CDR3 nucleotide sequence: TGTGCCAGCAGTTACTCCCTACTAGCGGGAACCTTCTCCTACGAGCAGTACTTC. This gives the protein CASSYSLLAGTFSYEQYF.

In its sample, this clonotype was seen a few times. The V call is TRBV7-8, the J call TRBJ1-2, with 12 bases identical to TRBD1. This CDR3 has 14 residues. Trimming cost V 3 bases and J 13 bases; bases outside gene matches: 9. Germline CDR1 SGHVS, CDR2 FQNEAQ. The CDR3 loop reads CASSLGQGASSCTF. DNA for the CDR3: TGTGCCAGCAGCTTGGGACAGGGGGCATCGAGCTGCACCTTC.

Regarding this clonotype: The CDR3 carries no conserved terminal phenylalanine or tryptophan, so it likely arises from a read error. It is unclear where the CDR3 begins or ends on the DNA, so no DNA is shown, and the CDR3 is as TCRdb lists it. CDR3 sequence reads: CASSPSEALY. This chain joins TRBV12-3 or TRBV12-4 and TRBJ1-1. The CDR3 has 10 residues if both end residues are counted.

Many counts were recorded for this clonotype. This chain connects TRBV29-1 to TRBJ1-2, with D unclear. The V and J ends lost 5 bases and 0 bases respectively, with 16 bases between them. Germline V CDR1 and CDR2: SQVTM, ANQGSEA. This CDR3 comprises 15 residues. The CDR3 DNA sequence: TGCAGCGTTTATTCAACTGGGCAGCCTAACTATGGCTACACCTTC. This gives the protein CSVYSTGQPNYGYTF.

The J gene is TRBJ1-2, the V gene TRBV29-1; 7 bases fit TRBD1. V gave up 8 bases and J gave up 6 bases; unmatched junction bases: 6. The germline gives CDR1 SQVTM, CDR2 ANQGSEA. The length of the CDR3 is 11 residues. The CDR3 sequence: CSRQGWDGYTF. Here the CDR3 DNA reads TGCAGCAGACAGGGTTGGGATGGCTACACCTTC.

This rearrangement joins TRBV12-3 or TRBV12-4 to TRBJ1-4; D remains unclear. The CDR3 covers 14 residues. Trimming left V 9 bases short and J 7 bases short, with 18 bases between. The CDR3 loop is CASYSSSFREKLFF. The CDR3 DNA reads as TGTGCCAGTTATTCGTCGAGCTTTCGTGAAAAACTGTTTTTT.

The chain recombines TRBV20-1 with TRBJ2-7; 9 bases are shared with TRBD2. Looked up from germline, CDR1 is DFQATT and CDR2 is SNEGSKA (reference sequence). This CDR3 is built from 16 residues. J gave up 0 bases and V 3 bases, and 9 bases lay outside the gene matches. In nucleotides, the CDR3 is TGCAGTGCTAGGGGGGCTAGCGGGACACCCTCCTACGAGCAGTACTTC. It yields the protein CSARGASGTPSYEQYF.

This chain links TRBV11-2 with TRBJ1-5; D gene ambiguous. Germline assignment: CDR1 SGHAT and CDR2 FQNNGV. The CDR3 has 13 residues. Trimming took 5 bases from V and 4 from J, leaving 9 bases between them. In DNA form, the CDR3 reads TGTGCCAGCAGCGTCTCAGAAAATCAGCCCCAGCATTTT. Its translation: CASSVSENQPQHF.

The V and J genes are TRBV7-2 and TRBJ2-7, with a weak D call TRBD1 (5 bases). In germline, CDR1 is SGHTA, CDR2 FQGNSA. CDR3 length: 16 amino acids. The V end was cut by 3 bases, the J end by 4 bases, with 19 bases between. CDR3 nucleotides: TGTGCCAGCAGCTTCGCCAGGGCCCCAAACGGTTACGAGCAGTACTTC. Protein: CASSFARAPNGYEQYF.

The V gene is TRBV25-1, the J gene TRBJ1-1; tentatively, D is TRBD1 (5 bases). Germline CDR1 is MGHDK and CDR2 is SYGVNS. The CDR3 contains 14 residues. V was trimmed by 8 bases and J by 2 bases, leaving 15 bases between them. The CDR3 reads CASRLGLANTEAFF. The CDR3 DNA is TGTGCCAGCCGTTTGGGGCTTGCAAACACTGAAGCTTTCTTT. Full variable domain (remainder filled in from reference TRBV25-1 and TRBJ1-1): EADIYQTPRYLVIGTGKKITLECSQTMGHDKMYWYQQDPGMELHLIHYSYGVNSTEKGDLSSESTVSRIRTEHFPLTLESARPSHTSQYLCASRLGLANTEAFFGQGTRLTVV.

The chain combines TRBV18 with TRBJ1-2; D is ambiguous. Trimming took off 1 base at V and 4 bases at J, with 10 bases between the two ends. Germline V gene data show CDR1 as KGHSH and CDR2 as LQKENI. The CDR3 runs 14 residues. CDR3 DNA: TGTGCCAGCTCACCACTAAAGGATGTCTATGGCTACACCTTC. Translated: CASSPLKDVYGYTF. Full variable domain (rest looked up from reference TRBV18 and TRBJ1-2): NAGVMQNPRHLVRRRGQEARLRCSPMKGHSHVYWYRQLPEEGLKFMVYLQKENIIDESGMPKERFSAEFPKEGPSILRIQQVVRGDSAAYFCASSPLKDVYGYTFGSGTRLTVV.

The chain uses TRBV12-3 or TRBV12-4 and TRBJ2-7; TRBD2 matches at 9 bases. The CDR3 consists of 15 residues. V lost 3 bases, J lost 7 bases, and 10 bases stayed unmatched. The CDR3: CASSLTSGVRREQYF. The DNA of the CDR3 is TGTGCCAGCAGTTTGACTAGCGGAGTACGTCGAGAGCAGTACTTC.

This clonotype has ten or more counts. The chain combines TRBV9 with TRBJ2-2, with 9 bases lining up with TRBD2. J was trimmed by 3 bases and V by 3 bases; bases with no gene match: 3. There are 15 residues in the CDR3. Germline V gives CDR1 SGDLS, CDR2 YYNGEE. The CDR3 nucleotides are TGTGCCAGCAGCGGGGGGACTAGCCACACCGGGGAGCTGTTTTTT. Encoded protein: CASSGGTSHTGELFF.

In DNA, the CDR3 is TGCAGTGTCCAGCGGCCTAGCACAGATACGCAGTATTTT. Residues: CSVQRPSTDTQYF. The rearrangement links TRBV20-1 to TRBJ2-3, with D tentatively TRBD2 (5 bases). From germline, CDR1 is DFQATT and CDR2 SNEGSKA (reference sequence). This CDR3 region has 13 residues. Trimming took 7 bases from V and 0 from J, leaving 11 bases between them.

The chain uses TRBV6-2 or TRBV6-3 and TRBJ1-6; D is unresolved. The CDR3 totals 16 residues. The germline gives CDR1 MNHEY, CDR2 SVGEGT. The germline V and J ends were trimmed by 6 bases and 2 bases, with 14 bases remaining between them. The CDR3 DNA reads as TGTGCCAGCAGATCCCGGGTAACAACCTATAATTCACCCCTCCACTTT. Its protein product is CASRSRVTTYNSPLHF.

CDR3 DNA sequence: TGTGCCAGCATCCCAACAGGGGGCTGGGAGACCCAGTACTTC. Translated, it gives CASIPTGGWETQYF. The chain joins TRBV2 to TRBJ2-5; 9 nucleotides line up with TRBD1. V lost 7 bases and J lost 5; bases outside the gene matches: 8. The CDR3 is 14 residues long. Germline V lookup: CDR1 SNHLY, CDR2 FYNNEI.

The chain carries TRBV7-9 and TRBJ2-2; D assignment may be TRBD1 or TRBD2 (5 bases each). CDR1 and CDR2 (germline): SEHNR, FQNEAQ (reference sequence). CDR3 length: 12 residues. Trimming cost V 6 bases and J 6 bases, with 8 bases left between them. CDR3 in amino acids: CASRPGPGELFF. CDR3 nucleotides: TGTGCCAGCAGACCGGGACCCGGGGAGCTGTTTTTT. Full variable domain (missing parts from reference TRBV7-9 and TRBJ2-2): DTGVSQNPRHKITKRGQNVTFRCDPISEHNRLYWYRQTLGQGPEFLTYFQNEAQLEKSRLLSDRFSAERPKGSFSTLEIQRTEQGDSAMYLCASRPGPGELFFGEGSRLTVL.

This chain uses TRBV6-5 with TRBJ1-4; D perhaps matches TRBD1 (5 bases). V shed 2 bases and J shed 3 bases, with 10 bases lying between them. Looked up from germline, CDR1 is MNHEY and CDR2 is SVGAGI. The CDR3 runs 15 residues. The CDR3 spells CASSYRGVPNEKLFF. CDR3 nucleotide sequence: TGTGCCAGCAGTTACCGAGGGGTCCCTAATGAAAAACTGTTTTTT.

This clonotype has ten or more counts. The chain combines TRBV29-1 with TRBJ2-7; perhaps TRBD1 as D (6 bases). Germline V CDR1 and CDR2: SQVTM, ANQGSEA. This CDR3 is built from 11 residues. The V end was cut by 6 bases, the J end by 1 base, with 7 bases between. The CDR3 DNA sequence: TGCAGCGTCGGACAGTCCTACGAGCAGTACTTC. Translated, it gives CSVGQSYEQYF.

This clonotype was picked up many times. This chain joins TRBV2 and TRBJ2-7, with a possible D match to TRBD1 (6 bases). Looked up from germline, CDR1 is SNHLY and CDR2 is FYNNEI. V was shortened by 7 bases and J by 1 base, with 11 bases between the two germline ends. The CDR3 loop spans 13 amino acids. CDR3 sequence: CASNGGGSYEQYF. In nucleotides, the CDR3 is TGTGCCAGCAATGGGGGCGGATCCTACGAGCAGTACTTC.

V usage is TRBV12-3 or TRBV12-4 and J usage is TRBJ1-5; perhaps TRBD1 as D (6 bases). The CDR3 is 16 residues long. V dropped 6 bases and J dropped 6 bases, with 21 bases sitting between them. CDR3 DNA: TGTGCCAGCAGCCCCCGGCTGGGGGGCTCCCTTCAGCCCCAGCATTTT. Protein sequence: CASSPRLGGSLQPQHF.

There are many counts of this clonotype. J is TRBJ1-5 and V is TRBV19; D remains ambiguous. Germline lookup yields CDR1 LNHDA and CDR2 SQIVND (reference sequence). This CDR3 has 13 amino acids. V dropped 6 bases and J dropped 3 bases, with 9 bases sitting between them. This CDR3 is CASSAHFNQPQHF. The CDR3 coding sequence is TGTGCCAGTAGCGCACACTTCAATCAGCCCCAGCATTTT.

V and J are TRBV24-1 and TRBJ2-5; D might be TRBD1 or TRBD2, each matching 5 bases. This CDR3 is 15 amino acids long. With 11 bases removed from V and 2 bases from J, the gap between germline ends came to 20 bases. Germline lookup yields CDR1 KGHDR and CDR2 SFDVKD. The CDR3 loop is CASRDGSGPQETQYF. CDR3 DNA sequence: TGTGCCAGCAGGGACGGATCTGGGCCTCAAGAGACCCAGTACTTC.